This TCR beta chain was captured by sequencing in a study of T cell repertoires in cytomegalovirus infection. TCRdb re-derived calls from the reads in MiXCR, one entry per CDR3 protein. The sample yields roughly 160,000 distinct CDR3 sequences, 20% to 25% seen once. This clonotype was detected a few times. No antigen is known for it. The sample consisted of CD8+ T cells from cultured PBMCs, taken from culture after CMV antigen stimulation. The sequence was collected from a human donor in good health (CMV status not recorded). Some clones in this sample may be carry-over from other donors' samples.

CDR3 nucleotide sequence: TGTGCCAGCAGTTACACGAATAGCAATCAGCCCCAGCATTTT. It is translated as CASSYTNSNQPQHF. V and J are TRBV6-6 and TRBJ1-5; D uncertain. This CDR3 comprises 14 residues. Trimming shortened V by 2 bases and J by 0 bases, and 5 bases separated the two germline ends. CDR1 and CDR2 (germline): MNHNY, SVGAGI (reference sequence).